These T cell receptor beta chains were read from a single sample in a study of blood T cell repertoires in COVID-19. The protocol was immunoSEQ multiplex PCR, while the TCRdb copy is restricted to in-frame clones and leaves out a portion. The sample comprises about 24,000 clones, 86% of which are singletons, and approximately 5% rests with the top ten. The sequenced material came from peripheral blood. The receptors were gathered from a man in his forties or fifties with active COVID-19. CDR3s include the opening cysteine and the closing phenylalanine or tryptophan. A D gene is named only where the DNA matches it firmly. For some rows the clone size is stated as once, few or many, or as a class when expanded; others skip it.

J,size,D,V,CDR3,DNA
TRBJ2-7,.,.,TRBV2,CASSDFTYEQYF,TGTGCCAGCAGTGATTTCACCTACGAGCAGTACTTC
TRBJ2-1,.,TRBD1,TRBV24-1,CATSDWKIQGNEQFF,TGTGCCACCAGTGACTGGAAAATACAGGGGAATGAGCAGTTCTTC
TRBJ1-3,.,.,TRBV6-5,CASSYSGPEGGNTIYF,TGTGCCAGCAGTTACAGCGGACCCGAGGGTGGAAACACCATATATTTT
TRBJ2-1,once,TRBD2,TRBV3-1/TRBV3-2,CASSQGTSGRTEQFF,TGTGCCAGCAGCCAGGGGACTAGCGGGAGGACTGAGCAGTTCTTC
TRBJ2-7,.,.,TRBV20-1,CSATISYEQYF,TGCAGTGCTACTATCTCCTACGAGCAGTACTTC
TRBJ1-3,.,TRBD1,TRBV28,CASSPSDRGGNTIYF,TGTGCCAGCAGTCCCTCGGACAGGGGGGGAAACACCATATATTTT
TRBJ1-2,once,.,TRBV28,CASSFNKPPGYTF,TGTGCCAGCAGTTTTAACAAACCTCCTGGCTACACCTTC
TRBJ2-7,.,.,TRBV2,CASSDSGLNAYEQYF,TGTGCCAGCAGTGATTCCGGTCTCAACGCCTACGAGCAGTACTTC
TRBJ1-1,.,TRBD1,TRBV7-9,CASTRTGTAEAFF,TGTGCCAGCACCCGGACAGGTACGGCTGAAGCTTTCTTT
TRBJ2-2,.,.,TRBV7-3,CASSLSSGELFF,TGTGCCAGCAGCTTATCGTCTGGGGAGCTGTTTTTT
TRBJ2-7,.,TRBD1,TRBV10-3,CAISDHYDRGIPYEQYF,TGTGCCATCAGTGACCATTATGACAGGGGAATACCCTACGAGCAGTACTTC
TRBJ1-5,.,TRBD1,TRBV30,CACNRGGQPQHF,TGTGCCTGCAACAGGGGTGGTCAGCCCCAGCATTTT
TRBJ2-5,.,TRBD1,TRBV7-8,CASRSIQGVGTQYF,TGTGCCAGCAGGTCTATCCAGGGGGTCGGGACCCAGTACTTC
TRBJ1-5,.,.,TRBV3-1/TRBV3-2,CASSQDGWAQPQHF,TGTGCCAGCAGCCAAGATGGGTGGGCTCAGCCCCAGCATTTT
TRBJ1-2,once,TRBD1,TRBV3-1/TRBV3-2,CASSPDRGPLDGYTF,TGTGCCAGCAGTCCAGACAGGGGCCCTCTCGATGGCTACACCTTC
TRBJ1-5,.,.,TRBV15,CATSREGSRQPQHF,TGTGCCACCAGCAGAGAGGGGAGCCGGCAGCCCCAGCATTTT
TRBJ2-1,.,TRBD2,TRBV28,CASSPGTSGSHEQFF,TGTGCCAGCAGCCCTGGGACTAGCGGGAGTCATGAGCAGTTCTTC
TRBJ2-7,.,TRBD1,TRBV7-3,CASSAGTGPFNEQYF,TGTGCCAGCAGCGCCGGGACAGGGCCTTTTAACGAGCAGTACTTC
TRBJ2-1,.,.,TRBV11-1,CASSSLGRGVSNEQFF,TGTGCCAGCAGCTCCCTCGGCAGGGGGGTCTCCAATGAGCAGTTCTTC
TRBJ2-7,.,TRBD2,TRBV15,CATSLRALLAGENEQYF,TGTGCCACCAGCCTCCGAGCTTTACTAGCGGGAGAGAACGAGCAGTACTTC
TRBJ2-7,.,TRBD2,TRBV7-2,CASSFPGGSREQYF,TGTGCCAGCAGCTTTCCCGGGGGGTCGAGGGAGCAGTACTTC
TRBJ2-6,.,.,TRBV28,CASSLWTDHGANVLTF,TGTGCCAGCAGTTTATGGACAGATCACGGGGCCAACGTCCTGACTTTC
TRBJ2-3,once,.,TRBV7-2,CASSLGLAYTDTQYF,TGTGCCAGCAGCTTAGGGCTAGCCTACACAGATACGCAGTATTTT
TRBJ2-7,.,TRBD1,TRBV7-8,CASSSYTGGRSYEQYF,TGTGCCAGCAGCTCGTACACAGGGGGCAGGTCCTACGAGCAGTACTTC
TRBJ1-1,.,.,TRBV28,CASSWTSENTEAFF,TGTGCCAGCAGTTGGACTTCTGAGAACACTGAAGCTTTCTTT
TRBJ1-1,once,.,TRBV19,CASSIGGRGNTEAFF,TGTGCCAGTAGTATAGGGGGCAGGGGAAACACTGAAGCTTTCTTT
TRBJ2-7,.,TRBD1,TRBV5-1,CASSAGDRVIYEQYF,TGCGCCAGCAGCGCGGGGGACAGGGTTATTTACGAGCAGTACTTC
TRBJ1-3,once,TRBD1,TRBV9,CASSGTGQGSGNTIYF,TGTGCCAGCAGCGGAACCGGACAGGGGTCGGGAAACACCATATATTTT
TRBJ2-3,.,.,TRBV7-8,CASSFRGRSQGDTQYF,TGTGCCAGCAGCTTTAGGGGCAGGTCACAGGGAGATACGCAGTATTTT
TRBJ1-5,.,.,TRBV7-2,CASQSGGASNQPQHF,TGTGCCAGCCAAAGCGGGGGGGCTAGCAATCAGCCCCAGCATTTT
TRBJ1-2,.,TRBD1,TRBV11-3,CAGSLQGAGGYTF,TGTGCCGGCAGCTTGCAGGGGGCGGGCGGCTACACCTTC
TRBJ2-6,.,.,TRBV24-1,CATSSAGSGANVLTF,TGTGCCACCAGTTCGGCGGGGTCGGGGGCCAACGTCCTGACTTTC
TRBJ2-1,.,TRBD1,TRBV19,CASGRDRAANEQFF,TGTGCCAGTGGCCGGGACAGGGCGGCAAATGAGCAGTTCTTC
TRBJ2-1,.,TRBD1,TRBV7-3,CASSSSPGQGAGEQFF,TGTGCCAGCAGCTCCTCCCCGGGACAGGGGGCGGGTGAGCAGTTCTTC
TRBJ2-1,.,.,TRBV2,CASSEANKHYNEQFF,TGTGCCAGCAGTGAAGCGAACAAACATTACAATGAGCAGTTCTTC
TRBJ2-7,.,.,TRBV7-9,CASSPPGGSSYEQYF,TGTGCCAGCAGCCCCCCCGGAGGAAGCTCCTACGAGCAGTACTTC
TRBJ2-7,.,TRBD2,TRBV7-8,CASSTERGAYEQYF,TGTGCCAGCAGCACCGAACGGGGGGCCTACGAGCAGTACTTC
TRBJ1-5,.,.,TRBV27,CASSMQGTSNQPQHF,TGTGCCAGCAGTATGCAGGGCACGAGCAATCAGCCCCAGCATTTT
TRBJ1-2,.,.,TRBV5-1,CASSSWTVYGYTF,TGCGCCAGCAGCTCCTGGACAGTCTATGGCTACACCTTC
TRBJ1-4,.,TRBD1,TRBV6-2/TRBV6-3,CASSRIRTGAATNEKLFF,TGTGCCAGCAGTCGGATTCGGACAGGGGCTGCAACTAATGAAAAACTGTTTTTT
TRBJ2-2,.,.,TRBV7-9,CASSSYLASGELFF,TGTGCCAGCAGCTCATATTTAGCGTCCGGGGAGCTGTTTTTT
TRBJ2-1,.,TRBD1,TRBV7-3,CASSPADRGTYNEQFF,TGTGCCAGCAGCCCTGCCGACAGGGGAACCTACAATGAGCAGTTCTTC
TRBJ1-6,.,.,TRBV9,CASSVDLEVRSPLHF,TGTGCCAGCAGCGTAGATCTCGAGGTTAGGTCACCCCTCCACTTT
TRBJ2-5,once,.,TRBV18,CASSPGRGETQYF,TGTGCCAGCTCACCCGGACGGGGGGAGACCCAGTACTTC
TRBJ1-5,once,.,TRBV7-8,CASSLGSGMNQPQHF,TGTGCCAGCAGCTTAGGTTCAGGGATGAATCAGCCCCAGCATTTT
TRBJ1-6,.,.,TRBV10-3,CAINPKWGDPLHF,TGTGCCATCAACCCGAAGTGGGGGGATCCTCTCCACTTT
TRBJ2-2,.,TRBD1,TRBV5-1,CASSSWDRGPGELFF,TGCGCCAGCAGCTCCTGGGACAGGGGGCCCGGGGAGCTGTTTTTT
TRBJ1-3,.,.,TRBV5-1,CASSLAGFGNTIYF,TGCGCCAGCAGCTTGGCAGGGTTTGGAAACACCATATATTTT
TRBJ2-1,.,.,TRBV5-1,CASSAQTTREQFF,TGCGCCAGCAGCGCTCAGACTACGCGTGAGCAGTTCTTC